The 2 T cell receptor beta chains reported below all come from one sample, sequenced in a study of T cells in women clearing cervical HPV infection. This table comes from immunoSEQ multiplex PCR, and its TCRdb copy is limited to in-frame clones, with some not included. Here the sample table reports about 25,000 clones. Sequencing was performed on blood buffy coat. Every receptor here comes from a woman aged 18 to 75 with a cervical HPV16 infection that either progressed to CIN3+ or cleared (not recorded which).

A remark on this clone: The read ends 3 residues early relative to the CDR3; the germline J gene fills the gap. The chain recombines TRBV7-6 with TRBJ2-7; no definite D call. Germline CDR1 SGHVS, CDR2 FNYEAQ. This CDR3 is 13 amino acids long. V lost 5 bases to trimming and J lost 0 bases, with 8 bases between them. CDR3 loop: CASSPDFSYEQYF. The CDR3 bases that were read are TGTGCCAGCAGCCCTGACTTCTCCTACGAG.

In regard to this clone: The sequence runs out 3 residues before the end of the CDR3; the remainder is reconstructed from the germline J gene. This sequence joins TRBV19 and TRBJ2-3; 7 positions agree with TRBD1. The ends lost 3 bases at V and 5 bases at J; junction bases unmatched: 5. The CDR3 is 14 amino acids. Germline V gene sequence: CDR1 LNHDA, CDR2 SQIVND (reference sequence). The CDR3 region is CASSMAGGRDTQYF. The part of the CDR3 DNA that was read is TGTGCCAGTAGTATGGCAGGGGGACGAGATACG.